These T cell receptor beta chains were read from a single sample in a study of blood T cell repertoires in COVID-19. The table came from immunoSEQ multiplex PCR; TCRdb's copy has only in-frame clones and leaves some out. The sample has about 68,000 clones; about nine tenths are singletons. Sequencing input: peripheral blood. All receptors derive from a man aged 30 to 45 with acute or convalescent COVID-19. Each CDR3 is given with its conserved first and last residue. Each record gives: D gene, V gene, J gene, clone size, CDR3 DNA, CDR3 protein. The D gene is left open where the match is weak. Clone size is given for some rows only: seen once, a few or many times, or a class if the clone is expanded.

TRBD2	TRBV15	TRBJ2-7	-	TGTGCCACCAGCTCCCGCCCGGGAGGGCCCGACGAGCAGTACTTC	CATSSRPGGPDEQYF
-	TRBV27	TRBJ1-2	-	TGTGCCAGCGGCAGGTTGTATGGCTACACCTTC	CASGRLYGYTF
-	TRBV4-2	TRBJ1-3	-	TGTGCCAGCAGCCAAGATCCTCGAGGCAGACACGGGGGGTCTGGAAACACCATATATTTT	CASSQDPRGRHGGSGNTIYF
TRBD2	TRBV2	TRBJ2-3	few	TGTGCCAGCTCCCCGGGGGGGTGGCCAGATACGCAGTATTTT	CASSPGGWPDTQYF
TRBD2	TRBV6-6	TRBJ2-2	few	TGTGCCAGCAGTTACCGGACTAGCCGGGGCACCGGGGAGCTGTTTTTT	CASSYRTSRGTGELFF
TRBD2	TRBV19	TRBJ2-2	once	TGTGCCAGTAGTCCTTACGCTAGCGGCACCGGGGAGCTGTTTTTT	CASSPYASGTGELFF
TRBD1	TRBV4-1	TRBJ2-2	-	TGCGCCAGCAGCCAAGAGCCCTATCGGACAGGGGGATCCGGGGAGCTGTTTTTT	CASSQEPYRTGGSGELFF
-	TRBV7-9	TRBJ2-7	-	TGTGCCAGCAGCTTAGAGGCGGGAACCTACGAGCAGTACTTC	CASSLEAGTYEQYF
TRBD1	TRBV19	TRBJ1-1	-	TGTGCCACGACGGGACAGGGAGTGGGTAGGCCTGAAGCTTTCTTT	CATTGQGVGRPEAFF
TRBD2	TRBV11-2	TRBJ2-1	-	TGTGCCAGCCGCATAGCGGGAGGGTACAATGAGCAGTTCTTC	CASRIAGGYNEQFF
-	TRBV21-1	TRBJ2-5	-	TGTGCCAGCAGCTCCCTGCGGAGGCCACAGCAAGAGACCCAGTACTTC	CASSSLRRPQQETQYF
-	TRBV3-1/TRBV3-2	TRBJ2-7	-	TGTGCCAGCAGTCCACCCCGGGGCGAGCAGTACTTC	CASSPPRGEQYF